The T cell receptor beta chain described here comes from a study of T cells in Graves' hyperthyroidism and ophthalmopathy. Study observations and caveats: Ophthalmopathy could be told apart from stable hyperthyroidism with a 13 V-J model. Most expanded thyroid clonotypes above 0.001 recurred in blood.

Clinical Activity Scores of at least 3, NOSPECS grades of at least 4 and durations under 3 months characterized ophthalmopathy patients. This CDR3 has 12 residues. Germline V lookup: CDR1 SQVTM, CDR2 ANQGSEA. V was pared by 2 bases and J by 6 bases, with 11 bases between. Remarks on this clonotype: Its specificity is not known.

Researchers amplified the TCR beta CDR3 regions from RNA transcripts. The HTBI primer set was used in a first-round RT-PCR of the TCR CDR3. TCRdb ran MiXCR on the multiplex PCR reads and lists one entry per CDR3 protein. The sample records 490,000 or so distinct CDR3 sequences, roughly 23% being singletons. This clonotype was obtained from an older woman with Graves' ophthalmopathy. Sequencing was carried out using blood. V gene TRBV29-1 combines with J gene TRBJ2-7; weak D call: TRBD1 (7 bases). This CDR3 is CSVEPGGGEQYF. CDR3 coding DNA: TGCAGCGTTGAACCAGGGGGAGGCGAGCAGTACTTC.